This T cell receptor (beta chain) emerged from a study of T cell responses to AZD1222 COVID-19 vaccine. Study-level findings and limits: None of the repertoires were sampled until the peak T cell response had passed. Baseline serology detected seropositivity in only 5 or 6 AZD1222 recipients. White British ancestry dominated among donors, who included more females, and clonal diversity was possibly underestimated. Spike-specific TCR breadth and depth grew following two AZD1222 doses.

This CDR3 contains 15 residues. CDR1 and CDR2 (germline): MDHEN, SYDVKM. V lost 6 bases and J lost 2, with 17 bases in between. As concerns this clone: Its antigen is undetermined.

Sequencing was performed with immunoSEQ multiplex PCR; in TCRdb, only in-frame clones are kept and a portion is missing. The sample carries about 120,000 clones, over 75% recorded once. The gene calls are TRBV28 and TRBJ2-7, with D perhaps TRBD2 (7 bases). The receptor comes from an adult in good health. The sequencing here drew on peripheral blood, taken on day 0 of AZD1222 vaccination. Here the CDR3 DNA reads TGTGCCAGCAGGTCACAGGGAGGGGGAACCTACGAGCAGTACTTC. This encodes CASRSQGGGTYEQYF.